This entry concerns a single TCR beta chain. The repertoire was sequenced with immunoSEQ multiplex PCR; TCRdb's copy has only in-frame clones and lacks some. This sample yields some 280,000 clones, of which roughly 90% are seen a single time; around 12% belongs to the top ten. Germline CDR1 is SGDLS and CDR2 is YYNGEE. The length of the CDR3 is 17 residues. J was trimmed by 1 base and V by 4 bases; bases with no gene match: 5. This sample is drawn from a study of blood T cell repertoires in COVID-19. Overall study context: COVID-19 samples from acute and convalescent phases originated in the United States, Italy and Spain. Nucleic acid was either cDNA or gDNA, and it came from T cells, B-cell-depleted T cells, or PBMCs.

Sample: peripheral blood. The chain links TRBV9 to TRBJ2-4; 13 nucleotides agree with TRBD2. This TCR was recovered from a woman between 55 and 75 years old with acute or convalescent COVID-19. The CDR3 reads CASSPILAGGAKNIQYF. The DNA for the CDR3 is TGTGCCAGCAGCCCCATACTAGCGGGAGGGGCCAAAAACATTCAGTACTTC.